This TCR beta chain stems from a study of blood T cell repertoires in COVID-19. Authors' analysis steps: Amplification of reference gene primers provided the estimated nucleated cell counts. Profiled with immunoSEQ multiplex PCR; TCRdb holds only in-frame clones, not every one. That table gives V, J and clone size, and the DNA gave D and trimming. This table has about 120,000 clones, 84% appearing once. This CDR3 has 13 amino acids. Per the germline V gene, CDR1 is MDHEN and CDR2 is SYDVKM. The V end lost 8 bases, the J end lost 2 bases, and 12 bases lay between the germline ends. Study members were between about 18 and 100 years old and lived in some 22 US regions. For recovered donors of Cohort 3, there were two negative PCRs, clearance, or symptom resolution.

The source of this sequence is a woman aged 25 to 39 who had recovered from COVID-19. The sample comprised PBMCs or T cells enriched from blood (not recorded which). The chain employs TRBV28 and TRBJ1-1; tentatively, D is TRBD1 (6 bases). DNA of the CDR3: TGTGCCAGCTGGGGGCCCTCCAACACTGAAGCTTTCTTT. This translates into CASWGPSNTEAFF.